One and the same sample provided the 13 T cell receptor beta chains below, sequenced in a study of CD8 T cells in Susac syndrome. Random hexamers were used to reverse transcribe about 0.45 to 1 ug of RNA. TCRdb re-derived calls from the immunoSEQ multiplex PCR reads in MiXCR, one entry per CDR3 protein. Of 150,000 to 200,000 distinct CDR3 sequences in the sample, 85% to 95% are singletons; the top ten hold approximately 0.1%. Sequencing input: CD4+ T cells from PBMCs. Receptor source: a human donor in good health.

The CDR3 region has the DNA TGTGCCAGCAGAGCCGGGACACCACCCGAGCAGTTCTTC. Translation: CASRAGTPPEQFF. V and J are TRBV2 and TRBJ2-1; tentative D call: TRBD1 (6 bases). CDR3 length: 13 amino acids. Germline CDR1 reads SNHLY; CDR2 reads FYNNEI. Trimming stripped 6 bases from V and 10 bases from J, with 16 bases between.

V and J are TRBV4-3 and TRBJ1-4; D is perhaps TRBD1 (5 bases). The CDR3 is 15 residues long. V gave up 0 bases and J gave up 5 bases, with 10 bases separating them. Germline V gene sequence: CDR1 LGHNA, CDR2 YSLEER. The CDR3 coding sequence is TGCGCCAGCAGCCAAGATGGGGCAGACAATGAAAAACTGTTTTTT. This translates into CASSQDGADNEKLFF.

The chain carries TRBV28 and TRBJ1-5; 10 positions match TRBD1. V dropped 5 bases and J dropped 7; count of bases not matched to a gene: 5. The germline V gene encodes CDR1 MDHEN and CDR2 SYDVKM. There are 14 residues in the CDR3. In nucleotides, the CDR3 is TGTGCCAGCAGTATGGGACAGGGGTGGCAGCCCCAGCATTTT. This gives the protein CASSMGQGWQPQHF. Filled out from reference TRBV28 and TRBJ1-5, the complete variable domain reads DVKVTQSSRYLVKRTGEKVFLECVQDMDHENMFWYRQDPGLGLRLIYFSYDVKMKEKGDIPEGYSVSREKKERFSLILESASTNQTSMYLCASSMGQGWQPQHFGDGTRLSIL.

The table lists this clonotype with a count of one. The rearrangement links TRBV5-4 to TRBJ2-4; tentatively, D is TRBD2 (5 bases). Germline V gene sequence: CDR1 SGHNT, CDR2 YYREEE (reference sequence). V lost 0 bases, J lost 0 bases, and 13 bases lay in between. CDR3 length equals 17 residues. The CDR3 protein is CASSLGAGESAKNIQYF. The CDR3 bases are TGTGCCAGCAGCTTGGGGGCCGGGGAATCAGCCAAAAACATTCAGTACTTC.

This sequence joins TRBV6-1 and TRBJ1-5, with no clear D. V gave up 4 bases and J gave up 7 bases, with 8 bases separating them. The CDR3 has 12 residues. Germline V lookup: CDR1 MNHNS, CDR2 SASEGT. CDR3 in DNA: TGTGCCAGCAGTGCCTTAGGGCAGCCCCAGCATTTT. Its protein product is CASSALGQPQHF.

The rearrangement joins TRBV12-3 or TRBV12-4 to TRBJ1-5; 7 nucleotides line up with TRBD1. This CDR3 has 15 amino acids. The V gene end was trimmed by 6 bases and the J gene end by 4 bases; junction bases not matched to a gene: 9. For the CDR3, the DNA is TGTGCCAGCAGCTATGACAGGGAACCTAATCAGCCCCAGCATTTT. It specifies CASSYDREPNQPQHF.

The V gene is TRBV11-1, the J gene TRBJ2-3; TRBD2 matches 8 bases. Unmatched junction bases numbered 12, after V lost 3 bases and J lost 4 bases. The CDR3 has 17 amino acids. CDR1 and CDR2 (germline): SGHAT, FQDESV (reference sequence). The CDR3 loop reads CASSLTAGGPRPDTQYF. CDR3 coding DNA: TGTGCCAGCAGCTTGACGGCGGGGGGCCCCAGGCCAGATACGCAGTATTTT.

The chain combines TRBV7-9 with TRBJ2-1; 7 bases map to TRBD1. The CDR3 is made up of 12 amino acids. With 5 bases clipped from V and 9 bases from J, the junction kept 4 bases outside the gene matches. Germline CDR1 SEHNR, CDR2 FQNEAQ (reference sequence). CDR3 protein: CASSPRGFEQFF. Here the CDR3 DNA reads TGTGCCAGCAGCCCCAGGGGGTTTGAGCAGTTCTTC.

This chain links TRBV7-2 with TRBJ1-1; D is undetermined. Germline CDR1 and CDR2: SGHTA and FQGNSA. The CDR3 extends over 13 amino acids. Trimming pared 1 base from V and 1 base from J, leaving 4 bases between. The CDR3: CASSLVTNTEAFF. The CDR3 DNA reads as TGTGCCAGCAGCTTAGTGACGAACACTGAAGCTTTCTTT.

CDR3 region: CASSPAGDNSPLHF. For the CDR3, the DNA is TGTGCCAGCTCCCCAGCGGGGGATAATTCACCCCTCCACTTT. The rearrangement links TRBV18 to TRBJ1-6; D might be TRBD1 (5 bases). Germline V gives CDR1 KGHSH, CDR2 LQKENI. The V and J ends lost 6 bases and 5 bases respectively, with 11 bases between them. The CDR3 contains 14 residues.

The rearrangement joins TRBV14 to TRBJ1-1, with D perhaps matching TRBD1 (6 bases). CDR3 length: 16 residues. Trimming took 5 bases from V and 1 from J, leaving 17 bases between them. CDR1 SGHDN and CDR2 FVKESK come from the germline V gene. The CDR3 sequence is CASSTRRSQGNTEAFF. For the CDR3, the DNA is TGTGCCAGCAGCACGCGTCGGTCACAGGGGAACACTGAAGCTTTCTTT.

The chain uses TRBV29-1 and TRBJ2-5; D gene uncertain. The CDR3 covers 11 residues. Trimming cost V 2 bases and J 5 bases, with 6 bases left between them. Germline V gene lookup returns CDR1 SQVTM and CDR2 ANQGSEA. The DNA of the CDR3 is TGCAGCGTTGAATCTCTGGAGACCCAGTACTTC. This sequence encodes CSVESLETQYF.

The V call is TRBV4-2, the J call TRBJ1-4; 11 nucleotides line up with TRBD1. V trimming: 3 bases; J trimming: 8 bases; junction bases outside the gene matches: 8. CDR3 size: 16 residues. Germline lookup yields CDR1 LGHNA and CDR2 YNFKEQ. CDR3 amino acids: CASSQTGQGEWEKLFF. The CDR3 DNA follows: TGTGCCAGCAGCCAGACGGGACAGGGGGAATGGGAAAAACTGTTTTTT.